This is a list of T cell receptor beta chains from one sample in a study of human T cells and chemical hapten exposure. TCRdb itself ran the RACE reads through MiXCR, one entry per CDR3 protein. The sample carries about 42,000 distinct CDR3 sequences, 9.5% to 10% recorded once. The sequences come from whole blood, collected in connection with sensitization to the hapten diphenylcyclopropenone (DPC). The receptors were gathered from a woman in her twenties or thirties with alopecia areata. Some clones in this sample may be carry-over from other donors' samples. CDR3s include the opening cysteine and the closing phenylalanine or tryptophan. The order of the fields is J gene, clone size, V gene, D gene, CDR3 protein, CDR3 DNA. D genes are given only for firm matches. Size is stated for part of the rows, as once, few or many counts, or as a class when the clone is expanded.

j_gene: TRBJ2-5; abundance: many; v_gene: TRBV30; d_gene: TRBD2; CDR3aa: CAWSVPREGETQYF; CDR3nt: TGTGCCTGGAGTGTACCCAGGGAGGGAGAGACCCAGTACTTC
j_gene: TRBJ2-3; abundance: many; v_gene: TRBV11-3; d_gene: TRBD2; CDR3aa: CASSLRGGTDTQYF; CDR3nt: TGTGCCAGCAGCTTACGGGGGGGCACAGATACGCAGTATTTT
j_gene: TRBJ2-7; abundance: many; v_gene: TRBV4-1; d_gene: .; CDR3aa: CASSQDRGIYEQYF; CDR3nt: TGCGCCAGCAGCCAAGACCGGGGGATCTACGAGCAGTACTTC
j_gene: TRBJ1-1; abundance: .; v_gene: TRBV10-3; d_gene: TRBD1; CDR3aa: CAISGGGEGTEAFF; CDR3nt: TGTGCCATCAGTGGAGGGGGCGAGGGCACTGAAGCTTTCTTT
j_gene: TRBJ2-7; abundance: .; v_gene: TRBV5-1; d_gene: .; CDR3aa: CASSYPDYYEQYF; CDR3nt: TGCGCCAGCAGCTATCCAGATTACTACGAGCAGTACTTC
j_gene: TRBJ1-2; abundance: many; v_gene: TRBV11-1; d_gene: .; CDR3aa: CASSFLQGNYGYTF; CDR3nt: TGTGCCAGCAGCTTCCTACAGGGAAACTATGGCTACACCTTC
j_gene: TRBJ2-5; abundance: few; v_gene: TRBV7-8; d_gene: TRBD2; CDR3aa: CASSLPPLASGGLGETQYF; CDR3nt: TGTGCCAGCAGCTTACCTCCTTTGGCTAGCGGGGGGTTAGGAGAGACCCAGTACTTC
j_gene: TRBJ1-6; abundance: few; v_gene: TRBV5-6; d_gene: .; CDR3aa: CASSPVIQGHSPLHF; CDR3nt: TGTGCCAGCAGCCCGGTTATCCAGGGACATTCACCCCTCCACTTT
j_gene: TRBJ2-2; abundance: few; v_gene: TRBV5-1; d_gene: .; CDR3aa: CASSFEAPNTGELFF; CDR3nt: TGCGCCAGCAGCTTCGAGGCGCCGAACACCGGGGAGCTGTTTTTT
j_gene: TRBJ1-1; abundance: few; v_gene: TRBV12-3/TRBV12-4; d_gene: .; CDR3aa: CASTLQGPDTEAFF; CDR3nt: TGTGCCAGCACCTTACAGGGCCCGGACACTGAAGCTTTCTTT
j_gene: TRBJ1-2; abundance: once; v_gene: TRBV12-3/TRBV12-4; d_gene: .; CDR3aa: CASSFPEARGYTF; CDR3nt: TGTGCCAGCAGTTTCCCGGAGGCGCGCGGCTACACCTTC
j_gene: TRBJ1-2; abundance: .; v_gene: TRBV12-3/TRBV12-4; d_gene: .; CDR3aa: CASSLDATGIPGYTF; CDR3nt: TGTGCCAGCAGTTTAGATGCCACAGGGATTCCTGGCTACACCTTC
j_gene: TRBJ2-7; abundance: .; v_gene: TRBV5-1; d_gene: .; CDR3aa: CASSNKDYEQYF; CDR3nt: TGCGCCAGCAGCAACAAGGACTACGAGCAGTACTTC
j_gene: TRBJ1-1; abundance: .; v_gene: TRBV20-1; d_gene: TRBD1; CDR3aa: CSARATTGGRTEAFF; CDR3nt: TGCAGTGCTAGAGCAACGACAGGGGGTAGGACTGAAGCTTTCTTT
j_gene: TRBJ1-1; abundance: .; v_gene: TRBV4-1; d_gene: TRBD1; CDR3aa: CASSQMTGADTEAFF; CDR3nt: TGCGCCAGCAGCCAGATGACAGGGGCGGACACTGAAGCTTTCTTT
j_gene: TRBJ2-7; abundance: many; v_gene: TRBV29-1; d_gene: .; CDR3aa: CSVVLGAREQYF; CDR3nt: TGCAGCGTTGTACTGGGGGCGAGAGAGCAGTACTTC
j_gene: TRBJ2-1; abundance: few; v_gene: TRBV28; d_gene: .; CDR3aa: CASSSRGEQFF; CDR3nt: TGTGCCAGCAGTTCAAGGGGTGAGCAGTTCTTC
j_gene: TRBJ2-2; abundance: .; v_gene: TRBV7-3; d_gene: .; CDR3aa: CASSAAGMNTGELFF; CDR3nt: TGTGCCAGCAGCGCCGCAGGGATGAACACCGGGGAGCTGTTTTTT
j_gene: TRBJ1-2; abundance: few; v_gene: TRBV29-1; d_gene: .; CDR3aa: CSVAGGQEYGYTF; CDR3nt: TGCAGCGTTGCGGGGGGGCAGGAGTATGGCTACACCTTC
j_gene: TRBJ2-3; abundance: few; v_gene: TRBV4-1; d_gene: TRBD1; CDR3aa: CASSQEAGGTYTQYF; CDR3nt: TGCGCCAGCAGCCAAGAGGCAGGGGGCACATATACGCAGTATTTT
j_gene: TRBJ2-7; abundance: .; v_gene: TRBV7-2; d_gene: TRBD2; CDR3aa: CASSLAQRGPYEQYF; CDR3nt: TGTGCCAGCAGCTTAGCTCAGCGGGGGCCCTACGAGCAGTACTTC
j_gene: TRBJ1-5; abundance: few; v_gene: TRBV2; d_gene: .; CDR3aa: CASNERPSNQPQHF; CDR3nt: TGTGCCAGCAATGAGAGACCTAGCAATCAGCCCCAGCATTTT
j_gene: TRBJ1-6; abundance: many; v_gene: TRBV5-6; d_gene: TRBD1; CDR3aa: CASSWGQGLNSPLHF; CDR3nt: TGTGCCAGCAGCTGGGGACAGGGGTTAAATTCACCCCTCCACTTT
j_gene: TRBJ2-5; abundance: many; v_gene: TRBV5-4; d_gene: .; CDR3aa: CASSLVGWGPGQETQYF; CDR3nt: TGTGCCAGCAGTCTGGTTGGCTGGGGGCCCGGACAAGAGACCCAGTACTTC
j_gene: TRBJ2-7; abundance: .; v_gene: TRBV2; d_gene: TRBD1; CDR3aa: CASSGTGGSYEQYF; CDR3nt: TGTGCCAGCAGTGGGACAGGGGGTTCCTACGAGCAGTACTTC
j_gene: TRBJ2-5; abundance: many; v_gene: TRBV30; d_gene: TRBD2; CDR3aa: CAWSVLAGIQETQYF; CDR3nt: TGTGCCTGGAGTGTACTAGCGGGGATCCAAGAGACCCAGTACTTC
j_gene: TRBJ2-6; abundance: .; v_gene: TRBV19; d_gene: .; CDR3aa: CASSLQGISSSGANVLTF; CDR3nt: TGTGCCAGTAGCTTACAGGGCATCTCGAGCTCTGGGGCCAACGTCCTGACTTTC
j_gene: TRBJ2-5; abundance: .; v_gene: TRBV29-1; d_gene: TRBD1; CDR3aa: CSVEEDRRETQYF; CDR3nt: TGCAGCGTTGAAGAGGACAGGAGGGAGACCCAGTACTTC
j_gene: TRBJ2-5; abundance: .; v_gene: TRBV7-8; d_gene: .; CDR3aa: CASSLYGAQETQYF; CDR3nt: TGTGCCAGCAGCCTCTACGGGGCCCAAGAGACCCAGTACTTC
j_gene: TRBJ1-1; abundance: many; v_gene: TRBV12-3/TRBV12-4; d_gene: TRBD1; CDR3aa: CASSFLDRGKAFF; CDR3nt: TGTGCCAGCAGTTTTTTGGACAGGGGTAAAGCTTTCTTT
j_gene: TRBJ2-7; abundance: many; v_gene: TRBV9; d_gene: .; CDR3aa: CASSVGYREYEQYF; CDR3nt: TGTGCCAGCAGCGTAGGATACAGGGAATACGAGCAGTACTTC
j_gene: TRBJ1-1; abundance: many; v_gene: TRBV27; d_gene: .; CDR3aa: CASSLSQGFSTEAFF; CDR3nt: TGTGCCAGCAGTTTATCACAGGGTTTTAGCACTGAAGCTTTCTTT
j_gene: TRBJ2-5; abundance: .; v_gene: TRBV10-3; d_gene: .; CDR3aa: CAISESGSYQETQYF; CDR3nt: TGTGCCATCAGTGAGTCGGGGAGCTATCAAGAGACCCAGTACTTC
j_gene: TRBJ1-4; abundance: .; v_gene: TRBV7-9; d_gene: .; CDR3aa: CASSPAGGREKLFF; CDR3nt: TGTGCCAGCAGCCCCGCGGGGGGGCGCGAAAAACTGTTTTTT
j_gene: TRBJ1-4; abundance: many; v_gene: TRBV20-1; d_gene: .; CDR3aa: CSARDWIESQEKLFF; CDR3nt: TGCAGTGCTAGAGATTGGATAGAATCACAAGAAAAACTGTTTTTT
j_gene: TRBJ2-4; abundance: .; v_gene: TRBV7-9; d_gene: .; CDR3aa: CASSLGTNAKNIQYF; CDR3nt: TGTGCCAGCAGCTTAGGGACTAATGCCAAAAACATTCAGTACTTC
j_gene: TRBJ2-7; abundance: few; v_gene: TRBV2; d_gene: .; CDR3aa: CASSEGQGGPYEQYF; CDR3nt: TGTGCCAGCAGTGAAGGGCAGGGGGGCCCCTACGAGCAGTACTTC
j_gene: TRBJ2-5; abundance: .; v_gene: TRBV5-1; d_gene: TRBD2; CDR3aa: CASRTRGSGEETQYF; CDR3nt: TGCGCCAGCAGGACTCGGGGTAGCGGGGAAGAGACCCAGTACTTC
j_gene: TRBJ2-1; abundance: .; v_gene: TRBV4-1; d_gene: TRBD2; CDR3aa: CASSPGGAYNEQFF; CDR3nt: TGCGCCAGCAGCCCCGGGGGGGCCTACAATGAGCAGTTCTTC
j_gene: TRBJ1-5; abundance: few; v_gene: TRBV12-3/TRBV12-4; d_gene: .; CDR3aa: CASSYFDQPQHF; CDR3nt: TGTGCCAGCAGCTATTTCGATCAGCCCCAGCATTTT
j_gene: TRBJ1-2; abundance: few; v_gene: TRBV28; d_gene: .; CDR3aa: CASSLEGYGYTF; CDR3nt: TGTGCCAGCAGTTTAGAAGGATATGGCTACACCTTC
j_gene: TRBJ2-1; abundance: few; v_gene: TRBV28; d_gene: TRBD2; CDR3aa: CASSSSSGGASYNEQFF; CDR3nt: TGTGCCAGCAGTTCTTCTAGCGGGGGGGCTTCGTACAATGAGCAGTTCTTC
j_gene: TRBJ2-3; abundance: .; v_gene: TRBV3-1; d_gene: .; CDR3aa: CASSRERVAATDTQYF; CDR3nt: TGTGCCAGCAGCCGAGAAAGGGTGGCGGCGACAGATACGCAGTATTTT
j_gene: TRBJ1-6; abundance: many; v_gene: TRBV11-2; d_gene: .; CDR3aa: CASSLDGHYNSPLHF; CDR3nt: TGTGCCAGCAGCTTAGATGGCCACTATAATTCACCCCTCCACTTT
j_gene: TRBJ2-5; abundance: .; v_gene: TRBV2; d_gene: TRBD1; CDR3aa: CASSRGTGVETQYF; CDR3nt: TGTGCCAGCAGCCGCGGGACAGGGGTAGAGACCCAGTACTTC
j_gene: TRBJ2-5; abundance: few; v_gene: TRBV7-6; d_gene: .; CDR3aa: CASSPSQGTQYF; CDR3nt: TGTGCCAGCAGCCCCAGCCAGGGGACCCAGTACTTC
j_gene: TRBJ2-7; abundance: .; v_gene: TRBV5-1; d_gene: .; CDR3aa: CASSLAPSYEQYF; CDR3nt: TGCGCCAGCAGCTTGGCGCCTTCCTACGAGCAGTACTTC
j_gene: TRBJ1-5; abundance: few; v_gene: TRBV5-5; d_gene: TRBD1; CDR3aa: CASSNYGQENQPQHF; CDR3nt: TGTGCCAGCAGCAATTACGGACAGGAAAATCAGCCCCAGCATTTT
j_gene: TRBJ2-7; abundance: .; v_gene: TRBV10-3; d_gene: .; CDR3aa: CAISERDEQYF; CDR3nt: TGTGCCATCAGTGAGAGGGACGAGCAGTACTTC
j_gene: TRBJ2-1; abundance: .; v_gene: TRBV7-3; d_gene: .; CDR3aa: CASSLALGTSYNEQFF; CDR3nt: TGTGCCAGCAGCTTAGCGCTAGGGACGTCCTACAATGAGCAGTTCTTC
j_gene: TRBJ2-3; abundance: .; v_gene: TRBV24-1; d_gene: .; CDR3aa: CATSDQQGSTDTQYF; CDR3nt: TGTGCCACCAGTGACCAACAGGGTAGCACAGATACGCAGTATTTT
j_gene: TRBJ2-5; abundance: .; v_gene: TRBV10-3; d_gene: TRBD1; CDR3aa: CAATGGLKETQYF; CDR3nt: TGTGCCGCCACAGGGGGTCTGAAAGAGACCCAGTACTTC
j_gene: TRBJ2-3; abundance: .; v_gene: TRBV7-3; d_gene: .; CDR3aa: CASSLSAGVQYTQYF; CDR3nt: TGTGCCAGCAGCTTATCGGCAGGGGTTCAGTATACGCAGTATTTT
j_gene: TRBJ2-1; abundance: few; v_gene: TRBV7-2; d_gene: .; CDR3aa: CASSNLGLVDEQFF; CDR3nt: TGTGCCAGCAGCAACTTGGGGCTAGTCGATGAGCAGTTCTTC
j_gene: TRBJ2-2; abundance: few; v_gene: TRBV11-3; d_gene: .; CDR3aa: CASSLGATTNTGELFF; CDR3nt: TGTGCCAGCAGCCTCGGTGCGACAACGAACACCGGGGAGCTGTTTTTT
j_gene: TRBJ2-1; abundance: few; v_gene: TRBV20-1; d_gene: .; CDR3aa: CSARPDIDNEQFF; CDR3nt: TGCAGTGCTAGGCCGGACATAGACAATGAGCAGTTCTTC